Listed here is a single T cell receptor (beta chain). This sample stems from a study of shared clonotypes between healthy human individuals. Libraries were prepared by immunoSEQ multiplex PCR; TCRdb keeps only in-frame clonotypes and omits some of them. Of some 2,500,000 clones listed, around 90% are singletons. The CDR3 totals 13 residues. V was cut by 7 bases and J by 2 bases, with 11 bases left in between. Germline assignment: CDR1 MDHEN and CDR2 SYDVKM. The genes are TRBV28 and TRBJ1-1, with no clear D. The receptor's source is a man younger than 35 in good health. Some clones in this sample may be carry-over from other donors' samples. Material for sequencing was naive CD4+ T cells from PBMCs. Regarding subset: CD45RA+ positively selected. CDR3 in amino acids: CASTKTVNTEAFF. The DNA of the CDR3 is TGTGCCAGCACAAAAACAGTCAACACTGAAGCTTTCTTT.